This T cell receptor (beta chain) was sequenced during a study of blood T cell repertoires in COVID-19. The wider study: From T cells, B-cell-depleted T cells, or PBMCs came the material, which was cDNA or gDNA.

Authors' analysis steps: Quantification of nucleated cells was approximated via reference gene primer amplification. Only in-frame clones appear in the TCRdb table, and some are missing; sequencing was by immunoSEQ multiplex PCR. That table is the source of V, J and clone size, and D and trimming were worked out from the DNA. The table lists 150,000 to 200,000 clones, 80% to 90% of them singletons, with 7.5% to 10% in the top ten. Enrollees, 18 to 89 years old, lived in 24 US areas. With 0 bases removed from V and 7 bases from J, the gap between germline ends came to 10 bases. The germline gives CDR1 SGDLS, CDR2 YYNGEE. The CDR3 is 13 residues long.

The sequenced sample was PBMCs or T cells enriched from blood (not recorded which). The TCR was taken from a young woman who had recovered from COVID-19. V and J are TRBV9 and TRBJ1-1, with D tentatively TRBD1 (6 bases). The DNA of the CDR3 is TGTGCCAGCAGCGTAGGGCAGGGGAGTGAAGCTTTCTTT. It specifies CASSVGQGSEAFF.